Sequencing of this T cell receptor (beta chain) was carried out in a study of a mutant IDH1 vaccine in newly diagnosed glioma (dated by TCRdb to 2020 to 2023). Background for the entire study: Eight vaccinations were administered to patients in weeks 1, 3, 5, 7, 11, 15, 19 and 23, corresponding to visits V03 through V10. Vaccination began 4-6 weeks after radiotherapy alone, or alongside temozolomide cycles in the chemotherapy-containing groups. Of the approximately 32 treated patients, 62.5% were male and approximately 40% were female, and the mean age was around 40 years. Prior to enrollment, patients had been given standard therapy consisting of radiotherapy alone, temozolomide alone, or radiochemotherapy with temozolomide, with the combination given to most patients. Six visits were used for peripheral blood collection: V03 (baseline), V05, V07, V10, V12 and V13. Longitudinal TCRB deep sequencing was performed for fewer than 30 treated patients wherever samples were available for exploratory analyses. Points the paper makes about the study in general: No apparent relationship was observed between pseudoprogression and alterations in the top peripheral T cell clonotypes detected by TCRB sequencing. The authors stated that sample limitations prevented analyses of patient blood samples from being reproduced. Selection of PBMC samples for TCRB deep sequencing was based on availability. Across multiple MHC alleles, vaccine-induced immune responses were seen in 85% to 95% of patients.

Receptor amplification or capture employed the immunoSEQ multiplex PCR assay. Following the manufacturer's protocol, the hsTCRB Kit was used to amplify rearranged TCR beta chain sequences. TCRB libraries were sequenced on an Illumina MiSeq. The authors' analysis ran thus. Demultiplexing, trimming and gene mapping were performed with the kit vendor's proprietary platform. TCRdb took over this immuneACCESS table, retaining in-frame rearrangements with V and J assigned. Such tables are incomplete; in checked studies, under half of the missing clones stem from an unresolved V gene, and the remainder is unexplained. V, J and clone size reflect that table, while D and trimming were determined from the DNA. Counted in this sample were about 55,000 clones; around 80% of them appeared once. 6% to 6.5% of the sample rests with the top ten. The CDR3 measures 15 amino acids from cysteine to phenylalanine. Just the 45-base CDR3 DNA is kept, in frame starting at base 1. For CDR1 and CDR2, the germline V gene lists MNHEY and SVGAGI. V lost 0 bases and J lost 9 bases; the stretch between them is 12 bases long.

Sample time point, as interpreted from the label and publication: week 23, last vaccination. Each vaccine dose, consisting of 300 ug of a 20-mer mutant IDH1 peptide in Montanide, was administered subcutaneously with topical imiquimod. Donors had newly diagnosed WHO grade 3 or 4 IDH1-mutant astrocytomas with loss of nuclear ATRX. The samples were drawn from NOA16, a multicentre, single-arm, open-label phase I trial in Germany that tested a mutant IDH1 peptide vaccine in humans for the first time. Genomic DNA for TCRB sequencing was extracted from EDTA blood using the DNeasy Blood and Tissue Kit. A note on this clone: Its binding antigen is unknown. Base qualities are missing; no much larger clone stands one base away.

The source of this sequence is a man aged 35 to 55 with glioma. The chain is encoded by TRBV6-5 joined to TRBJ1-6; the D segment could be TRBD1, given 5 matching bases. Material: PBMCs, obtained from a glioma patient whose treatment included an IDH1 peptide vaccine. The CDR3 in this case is CASSYSEGEASPLHF. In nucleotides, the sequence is TGTGCCAGCAGTTACTCGGAAGGGGAGGCTTCACCCCTCCACTTT.